The present T cell receptor beta chain was sequenced within a study of cytomegalovirus exposure and HLA in healthy donors. Study results and caveats: In a later analysis, productive TCRs from donors in an Asian-associated ancestry cluster reportedly carried fewer N-insertions than the cohort mean. It was likely that a cluster of highly shared sequence variants was a sequencing artifact. Overall, under 200 TCR beta chains were annotated as cytomegalovirus-associated. Association with HLA alleles at 0.05 false discovery rate was found for 17,000 or so TCR beta sequences in a later analysis.

60 Vbeta and 13 Jbeta primers were used in PCR. Using immunoSEQ multiplex PCR, the repertoire was profiled, and TCRdb retains in-frame clones only, with some absent. The sample includes roughly 99,000 clones, about 80% of them seen just once. The CDR3 is made up of 14 amino acids. The V end was cut by 1 base, the J end by 4 bases, with 10 bases between. Germline V lookup: CDR1 SGHAT, CDR2 FQDESV (reference sequence). For this clone: The antigen remains undetermined.

J is TRBJ1-1 and V is TRBV11-1; TRBD1 is a possible D gene (5 bases). Sequenced input: PBMCs. The receptor was derived from a male donor in good health and CMV-seropositive. In DNA form, the CDR3 reads TGTGCCAGCAGCTTAGTCAGGGAGGGCACTGAAGCTTTCTTT. Its protein is CASSLVREGTEAFF.